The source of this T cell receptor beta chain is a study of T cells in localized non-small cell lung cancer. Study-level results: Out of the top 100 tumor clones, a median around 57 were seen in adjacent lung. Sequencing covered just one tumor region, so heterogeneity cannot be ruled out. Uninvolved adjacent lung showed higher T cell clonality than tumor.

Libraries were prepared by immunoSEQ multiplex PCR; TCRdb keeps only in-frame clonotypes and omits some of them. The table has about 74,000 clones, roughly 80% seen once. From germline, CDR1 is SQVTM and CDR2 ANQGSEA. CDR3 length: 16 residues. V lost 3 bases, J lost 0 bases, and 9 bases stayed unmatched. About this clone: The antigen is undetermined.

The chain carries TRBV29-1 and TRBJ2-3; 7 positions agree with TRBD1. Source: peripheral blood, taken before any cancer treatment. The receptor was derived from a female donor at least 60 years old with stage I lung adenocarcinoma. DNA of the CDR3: TGCAGCGTTGATAACAGGGGAAAAACTAGCACAGATACGCAGTATTTT. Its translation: CSVDNRGKTSTDTQYF.